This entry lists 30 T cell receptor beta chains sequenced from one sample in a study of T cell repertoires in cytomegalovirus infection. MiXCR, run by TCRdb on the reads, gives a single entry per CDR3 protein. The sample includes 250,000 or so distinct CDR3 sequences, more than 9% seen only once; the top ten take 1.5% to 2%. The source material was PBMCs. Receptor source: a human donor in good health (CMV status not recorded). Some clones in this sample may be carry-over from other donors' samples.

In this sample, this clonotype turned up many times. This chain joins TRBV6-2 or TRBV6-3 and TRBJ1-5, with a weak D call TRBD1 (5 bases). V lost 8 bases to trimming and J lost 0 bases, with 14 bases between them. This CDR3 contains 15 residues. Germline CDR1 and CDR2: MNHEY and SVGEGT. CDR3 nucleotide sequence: TGTGCCAGCTGGGATGGGGGGTTTAGCAATCAGCCCCAGCATTTT. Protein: CASWDGGFSNQPQHF.

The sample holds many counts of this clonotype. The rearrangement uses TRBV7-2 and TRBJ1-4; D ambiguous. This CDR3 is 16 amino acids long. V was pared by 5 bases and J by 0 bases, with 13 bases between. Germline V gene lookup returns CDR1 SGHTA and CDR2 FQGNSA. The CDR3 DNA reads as TGTGCCAGCAGCGTTATTCGGCCGACAACTAATGAAAAACTGTTTTTT. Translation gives CASSVIRPTTNEKLFF.

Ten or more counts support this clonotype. The CDR3 reads CASSYLGGHRETQYF. CDR3 DNA sequence: TGTGCCAGCAGCTACCTGGGGGGGCATCGGGAGACCCAGTACTTC. The chain is built from TRBV7-2 and TRBJ2-5; D possibly corresponds to TRBD2 (7 bases). Trimming left V 4 bases short and J 5 bases short, with 17 bases between. Looked up from germline, CDR1 is SGHTA and CDR2 is FQGNSA. The CDR3 sequence is 15 residues long.

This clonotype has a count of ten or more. The CDR3 nucleotides are TGTGCCAGCAGCCCCGGACAGGGGAGGGATGAGCAGTTCTTC. It translates to CASSPGQGRDEQFF. This chain links TRBV5-6 with TRBJ2-1, with 9 bases lining up with TRBD1. Germline V gene data show CDR1 as SGHDT and CDR2 as YYEEEE. The length of the CDR3 is 14 residues. V trimming: 4 bases; J trimming: 8 bases; junction bases outside the gene matches: 7.

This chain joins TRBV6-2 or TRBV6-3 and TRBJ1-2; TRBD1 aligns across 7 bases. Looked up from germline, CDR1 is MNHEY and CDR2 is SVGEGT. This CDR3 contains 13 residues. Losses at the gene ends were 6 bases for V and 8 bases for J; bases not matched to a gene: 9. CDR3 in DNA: TGTGCCAGCAGAGACAGGGCGGATGGCGGCTACACCTTC. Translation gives CASRDRADGGYTF.

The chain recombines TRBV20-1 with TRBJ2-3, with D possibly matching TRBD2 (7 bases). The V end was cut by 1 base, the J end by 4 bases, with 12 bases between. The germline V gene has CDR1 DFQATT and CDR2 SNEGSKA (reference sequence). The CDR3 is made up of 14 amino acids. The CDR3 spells CSARATGGADTQYF. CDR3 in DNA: TGCAGTGCTAGAGCAACGGGGGGCGCAGATACGCAGTATTTT.

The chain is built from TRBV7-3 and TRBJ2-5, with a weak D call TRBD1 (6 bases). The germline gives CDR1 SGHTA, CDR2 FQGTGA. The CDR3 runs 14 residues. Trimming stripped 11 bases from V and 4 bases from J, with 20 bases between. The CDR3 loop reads CASEPGGPRETQYF. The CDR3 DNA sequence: TGTGCCTCCGAGCCTGGGGGCCCCCGAGAGACCCAGTACTTC.

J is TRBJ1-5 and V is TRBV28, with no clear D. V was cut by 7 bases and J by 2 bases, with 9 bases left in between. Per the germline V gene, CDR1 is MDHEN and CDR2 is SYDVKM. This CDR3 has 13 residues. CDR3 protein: CASTRAGNQPQHF. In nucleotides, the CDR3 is TGTGCCAGCACTAGGGCAGGCAATCAGCCCCAGCATTTT. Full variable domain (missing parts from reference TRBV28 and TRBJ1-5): DVKVTQSSRYLVKRTGEKVFLECVQDMDHENMFWYRQDPGLGLRLIYFSYDVKMKEKGDIPEGYSVSREKKERFSLILESASTNQTSMYLCASTRAGNQPQHFGDGTRLSIL.

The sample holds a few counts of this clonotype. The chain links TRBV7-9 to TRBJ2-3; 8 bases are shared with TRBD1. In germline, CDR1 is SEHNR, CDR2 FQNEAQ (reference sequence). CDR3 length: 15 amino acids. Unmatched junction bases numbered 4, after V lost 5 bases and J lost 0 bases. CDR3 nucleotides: TGTGCCAGCAGCCGAAGACAGGGGAGCACAGATACGCAGTATTTT. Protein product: CASSRRQGSTDTQYF.

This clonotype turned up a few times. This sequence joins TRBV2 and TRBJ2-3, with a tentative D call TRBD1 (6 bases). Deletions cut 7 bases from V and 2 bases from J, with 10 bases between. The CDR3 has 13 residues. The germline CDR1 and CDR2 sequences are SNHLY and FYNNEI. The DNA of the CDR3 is TGTGCCAGCACAACAGGGTACACAGATACGCAGTATTTT. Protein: CASTTGYTDTQYF.

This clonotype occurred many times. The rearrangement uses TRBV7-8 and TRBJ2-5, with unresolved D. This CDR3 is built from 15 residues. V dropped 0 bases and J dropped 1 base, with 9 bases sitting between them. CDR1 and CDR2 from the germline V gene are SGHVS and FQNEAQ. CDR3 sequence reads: CASSLARQSQETQYF. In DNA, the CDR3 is TGTGCCAGCAGCTTAGCGCGGCAGAGCCAAGAGACCCAGTACTTC.

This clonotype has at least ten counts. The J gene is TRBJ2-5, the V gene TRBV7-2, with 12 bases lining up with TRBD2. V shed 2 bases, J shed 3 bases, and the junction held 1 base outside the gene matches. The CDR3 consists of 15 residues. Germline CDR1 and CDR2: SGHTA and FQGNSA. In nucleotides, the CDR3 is TGTGCCAGCAGCTTAACTAGCGGGAGGAAAGAGACCCAGTACTTC. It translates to CASSLTSGRKETQYF.

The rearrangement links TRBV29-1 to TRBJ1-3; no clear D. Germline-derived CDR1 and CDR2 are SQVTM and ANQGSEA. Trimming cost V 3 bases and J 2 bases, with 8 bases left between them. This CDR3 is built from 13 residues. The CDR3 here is CSVESTAGNTIYF. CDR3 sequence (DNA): TGCAGCGTTGAGTCGACGGCTGGAAACACCATATATTTT.

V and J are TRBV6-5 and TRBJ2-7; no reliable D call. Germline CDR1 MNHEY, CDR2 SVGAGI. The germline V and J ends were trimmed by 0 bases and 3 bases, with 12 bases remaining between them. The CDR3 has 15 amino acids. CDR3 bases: TGTGCCAGCAGTTACTCCCTCTCTGAGTTCTACGAGCAGTACTTC. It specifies CASSYSLSEFYEQYF.

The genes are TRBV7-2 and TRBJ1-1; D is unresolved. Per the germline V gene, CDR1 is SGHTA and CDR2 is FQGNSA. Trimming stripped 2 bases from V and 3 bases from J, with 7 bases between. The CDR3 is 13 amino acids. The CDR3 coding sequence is TGTGCCAGCAGCTTAAATGGGCACACTGAAGCTTTCTTT. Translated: CASSLNGHTEAFF.

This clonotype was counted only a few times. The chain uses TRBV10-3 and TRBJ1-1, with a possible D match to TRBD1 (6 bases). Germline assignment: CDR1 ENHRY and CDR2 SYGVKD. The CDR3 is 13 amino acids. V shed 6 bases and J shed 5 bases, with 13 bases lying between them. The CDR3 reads CAIREGGKTEAFF. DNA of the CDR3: TGTGCCATCAGAGAGGGGGGTAAGACTGAAGCTTTCTTT.

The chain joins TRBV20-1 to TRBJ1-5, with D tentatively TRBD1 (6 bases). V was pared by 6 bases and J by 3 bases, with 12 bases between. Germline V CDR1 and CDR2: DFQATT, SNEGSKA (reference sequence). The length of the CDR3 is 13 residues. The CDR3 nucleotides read TGCAGTGCCGCGTACAGGGACAATCAGCCCCAGCATTTT. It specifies CSAAYRDNQPQHF.

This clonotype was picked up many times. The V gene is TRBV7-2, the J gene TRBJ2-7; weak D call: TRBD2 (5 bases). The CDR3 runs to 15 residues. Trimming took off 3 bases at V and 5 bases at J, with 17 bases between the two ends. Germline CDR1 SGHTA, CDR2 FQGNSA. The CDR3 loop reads CASSFPSGLIHEQYF. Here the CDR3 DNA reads TGTGCCAGCAGCTTCCCCAGCGGCTTAATCCACGAGCAGTACTTC.

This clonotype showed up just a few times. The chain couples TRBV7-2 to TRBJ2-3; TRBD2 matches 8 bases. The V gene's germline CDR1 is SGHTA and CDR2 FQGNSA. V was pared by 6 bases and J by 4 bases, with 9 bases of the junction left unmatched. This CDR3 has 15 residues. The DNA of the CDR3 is TGTGCCAGCAGTCCCAGCGGGAGTGGAGCAGATACGCAGTATTTT. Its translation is CASSPSGSGADTQYF. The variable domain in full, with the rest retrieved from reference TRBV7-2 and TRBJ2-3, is GAGVSQSPSNKVTEKGKDVELRCDPISGHTALYWYRQSLGQGLEFLIYFQGNSAPDKSGLPSDRFSAERTGGSVSTLTIQRTQQEDSAVYLCASSPSGSGADTQYFGPGTRLTVL.

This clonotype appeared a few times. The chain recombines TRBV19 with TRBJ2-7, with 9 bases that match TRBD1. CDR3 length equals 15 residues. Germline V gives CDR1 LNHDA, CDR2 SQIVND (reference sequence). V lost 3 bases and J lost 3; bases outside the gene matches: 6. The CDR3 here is CASSMEGQGRYEQYF. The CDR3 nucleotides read TGTGCCAGTAGTATGGAGGGACAGGGACGCTACGAGCAGTACTTC.

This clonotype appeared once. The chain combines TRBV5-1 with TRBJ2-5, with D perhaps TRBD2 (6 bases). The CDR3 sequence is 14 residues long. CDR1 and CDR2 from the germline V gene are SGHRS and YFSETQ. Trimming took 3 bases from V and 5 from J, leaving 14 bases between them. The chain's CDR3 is CASSSRDSKETQYF. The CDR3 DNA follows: TGCGCCAGCAGCTCCCGGGACTCGAAGGAGACCCAGTACTTC.

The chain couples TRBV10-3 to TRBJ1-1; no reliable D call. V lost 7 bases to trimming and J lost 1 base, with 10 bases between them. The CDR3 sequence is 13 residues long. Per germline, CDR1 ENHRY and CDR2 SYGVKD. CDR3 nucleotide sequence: TGTGCCATCAATTCAAACAGGAACACTGAAGCTTTCTTT. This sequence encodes CAINSNRNTEAFF.

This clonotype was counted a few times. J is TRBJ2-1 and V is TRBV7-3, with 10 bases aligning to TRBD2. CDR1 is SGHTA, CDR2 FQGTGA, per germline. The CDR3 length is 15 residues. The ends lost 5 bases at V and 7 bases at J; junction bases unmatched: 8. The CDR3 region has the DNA TGTGCCAGCAGCACCCCGGGAGCGGGAGGGAATGAGCAGTTCTTC. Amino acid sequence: CASSTPGAGGNEQFF.

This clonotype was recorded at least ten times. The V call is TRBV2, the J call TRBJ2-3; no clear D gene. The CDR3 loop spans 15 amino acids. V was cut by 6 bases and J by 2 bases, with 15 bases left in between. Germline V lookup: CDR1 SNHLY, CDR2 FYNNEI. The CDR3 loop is CASRIATRATDTQYF. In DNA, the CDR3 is TGTGCCAGCAGGATAGCCACCAGAGCCACAGATACGCAGTATTTT.

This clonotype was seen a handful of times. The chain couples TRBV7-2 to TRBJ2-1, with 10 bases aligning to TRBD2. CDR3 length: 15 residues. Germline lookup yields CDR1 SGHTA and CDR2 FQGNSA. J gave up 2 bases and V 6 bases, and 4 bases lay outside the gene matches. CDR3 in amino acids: CASRMSGGAYNEQFF. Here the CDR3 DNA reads TGTGCCAGCAGGATGAGCGGGGGGGCCTACAATGAGCAGTTCTTC.

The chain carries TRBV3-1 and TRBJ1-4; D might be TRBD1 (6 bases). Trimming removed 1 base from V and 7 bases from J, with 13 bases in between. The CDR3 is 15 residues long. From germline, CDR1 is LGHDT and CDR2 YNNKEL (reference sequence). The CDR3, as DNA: TGTGCCAGCAGCCAAGTCCAGGGGATCTCTGAAAAACTGTTTTTT. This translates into CASSQVQGISEKLFF.

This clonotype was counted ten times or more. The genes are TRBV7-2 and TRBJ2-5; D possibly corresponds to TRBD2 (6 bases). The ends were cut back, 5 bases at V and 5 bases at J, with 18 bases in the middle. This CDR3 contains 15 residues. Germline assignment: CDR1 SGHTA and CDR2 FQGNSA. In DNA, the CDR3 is TGTGCCAGCAGCCTAGGGGACTCAAGCGGGGAGACCCAGTACTTC. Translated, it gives CASSLGDSSGETQYF.

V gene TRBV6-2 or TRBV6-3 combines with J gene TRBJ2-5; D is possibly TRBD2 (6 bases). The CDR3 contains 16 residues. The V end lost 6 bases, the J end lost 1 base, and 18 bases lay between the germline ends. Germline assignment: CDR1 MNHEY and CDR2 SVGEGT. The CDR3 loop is CASSRAVLGGQETQYF. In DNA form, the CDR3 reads TGTGCCAGCAGCCGTGCCGTTTTGGGGGGCCAAGAGACCCAGTACTTC.

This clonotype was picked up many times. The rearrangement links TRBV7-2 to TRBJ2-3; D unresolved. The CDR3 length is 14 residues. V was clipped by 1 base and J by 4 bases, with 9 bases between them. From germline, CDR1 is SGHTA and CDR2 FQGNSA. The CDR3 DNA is TGTGCCAGCAGCTTAGGGACCCCCTCAGATACGCAGTATTTT. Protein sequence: CASSLGTPSDTQYF.

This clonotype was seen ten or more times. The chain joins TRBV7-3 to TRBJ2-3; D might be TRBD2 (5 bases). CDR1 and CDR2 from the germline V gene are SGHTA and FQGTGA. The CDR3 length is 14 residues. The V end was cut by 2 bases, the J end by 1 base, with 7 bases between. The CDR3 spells CASSLGRRTDTQYF. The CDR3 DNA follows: TGTGCCAGCAGCTTAGGGAGACGCACAGATACGCAGTATTTT.